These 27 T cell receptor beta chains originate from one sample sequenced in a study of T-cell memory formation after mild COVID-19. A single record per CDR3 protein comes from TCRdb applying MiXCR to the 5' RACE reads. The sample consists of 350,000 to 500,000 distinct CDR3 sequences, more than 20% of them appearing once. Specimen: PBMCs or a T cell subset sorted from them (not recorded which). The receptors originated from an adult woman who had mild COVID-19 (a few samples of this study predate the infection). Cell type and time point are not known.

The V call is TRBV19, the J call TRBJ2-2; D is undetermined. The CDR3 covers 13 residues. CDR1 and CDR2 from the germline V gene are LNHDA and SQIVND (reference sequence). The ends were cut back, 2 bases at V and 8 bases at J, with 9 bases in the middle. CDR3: CASSILGIGELFF. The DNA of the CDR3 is TGTGCCAGTAGTATATTGGGCATTGGGGAGCTGTTTTTT.

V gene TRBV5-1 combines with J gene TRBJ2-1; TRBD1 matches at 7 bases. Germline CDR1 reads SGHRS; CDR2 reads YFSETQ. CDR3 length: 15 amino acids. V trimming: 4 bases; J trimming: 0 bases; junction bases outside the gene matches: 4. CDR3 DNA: TGCGCCAGCAGCAACGGACAGGCCTCCTACAATGAGCAGTTCTTC. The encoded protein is CASSNGQASYNEQFF.

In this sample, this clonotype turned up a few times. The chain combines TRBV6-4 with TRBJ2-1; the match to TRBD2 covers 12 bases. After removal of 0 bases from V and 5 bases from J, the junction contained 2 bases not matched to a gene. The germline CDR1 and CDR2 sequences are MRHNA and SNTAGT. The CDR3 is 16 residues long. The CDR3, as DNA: TGTGCCAGCAGTGACTCTACTAGCGGGGGGCACAATGAGCAGTTCTTC. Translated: CASSDSTSGGHNEQFF.

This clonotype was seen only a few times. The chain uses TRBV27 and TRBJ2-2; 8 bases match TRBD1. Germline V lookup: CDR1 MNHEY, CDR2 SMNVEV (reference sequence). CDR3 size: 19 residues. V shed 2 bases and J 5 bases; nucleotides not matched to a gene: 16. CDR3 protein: CASSLKQGGHQPWTGELFF. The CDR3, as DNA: TGTGCCAGCAGTTTAAAACAGGGGGGACACCAACCGTGGACCGGGGAGCTGTTTTTT.

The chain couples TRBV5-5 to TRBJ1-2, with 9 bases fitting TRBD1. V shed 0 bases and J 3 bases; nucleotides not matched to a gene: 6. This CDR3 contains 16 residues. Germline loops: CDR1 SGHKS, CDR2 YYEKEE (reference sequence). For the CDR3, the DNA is TGTGCCAGCAGCTTGGGAGGACAGGGGTCGGACTATGGCTACACCTTC. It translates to CASSLGGQGSDYGYTF. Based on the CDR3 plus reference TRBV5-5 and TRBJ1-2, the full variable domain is DAGVTQSPTHLIKTRGQQVTLRCSPISGHKSVSWYQQVLGQGPQFIFQYYEKEERGRGNFPDRFSARQFPNYSSELNVNALLLGDSALYLCASSLGGQGSDYGYTFGSGTRLTVV.

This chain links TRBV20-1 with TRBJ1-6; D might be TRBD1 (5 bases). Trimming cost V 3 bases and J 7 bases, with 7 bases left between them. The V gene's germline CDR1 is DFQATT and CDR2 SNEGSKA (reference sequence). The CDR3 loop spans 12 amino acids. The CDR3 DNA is TGCAGTGCTAGTAGGGGCAATTCACCCCTCCACTTT. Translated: CSASRGNSPLHF.

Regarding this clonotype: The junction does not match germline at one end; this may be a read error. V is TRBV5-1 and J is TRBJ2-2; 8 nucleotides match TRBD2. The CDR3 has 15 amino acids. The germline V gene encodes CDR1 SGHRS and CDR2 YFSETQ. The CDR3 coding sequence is TGCGCCAGCAGCTTGTCCAGCGGGAGCACCGGGGAGCTGTATTTT. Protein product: CASSLSSGSTGELYF.

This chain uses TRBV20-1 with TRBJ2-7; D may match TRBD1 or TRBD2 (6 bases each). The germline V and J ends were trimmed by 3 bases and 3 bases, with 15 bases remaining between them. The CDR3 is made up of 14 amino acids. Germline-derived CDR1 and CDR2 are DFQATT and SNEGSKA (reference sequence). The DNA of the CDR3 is TGCAGTGCTAGCACTACAGGGAGGCTCTACGAGCAGTACTTC. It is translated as CSASTTGRLYEQYF.

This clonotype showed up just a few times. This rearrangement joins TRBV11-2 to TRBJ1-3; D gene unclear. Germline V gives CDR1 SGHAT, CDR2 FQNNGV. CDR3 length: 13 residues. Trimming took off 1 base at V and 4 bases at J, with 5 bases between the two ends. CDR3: CASSLVTGNTIYF. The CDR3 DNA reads TGTGCCAGCAGCTTAGTTACGGGAAACACCATATATTTT.

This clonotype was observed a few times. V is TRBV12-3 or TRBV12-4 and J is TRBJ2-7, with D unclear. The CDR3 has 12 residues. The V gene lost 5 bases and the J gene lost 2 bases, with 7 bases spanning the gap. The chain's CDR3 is CASSSSTYEQYF. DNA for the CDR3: TGTGCCAGCAGTAGTTCTACCTACGAGCAGTACTTC.

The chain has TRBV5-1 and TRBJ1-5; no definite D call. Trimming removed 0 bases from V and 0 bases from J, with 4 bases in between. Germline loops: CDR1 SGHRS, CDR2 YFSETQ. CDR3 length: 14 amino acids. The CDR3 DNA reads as TGCGCCAGCAGCTTGGGGTTTAGCAATCAGCCCCAGCATTTT. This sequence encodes CASSLGFSNQPQHF.

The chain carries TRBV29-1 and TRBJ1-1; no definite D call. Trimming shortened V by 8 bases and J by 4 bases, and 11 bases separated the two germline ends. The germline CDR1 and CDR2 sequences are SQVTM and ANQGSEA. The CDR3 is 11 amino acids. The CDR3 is CSTRTTTEAFF. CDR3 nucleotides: TGCAGCACTAGGACTACCACTGAAGCTTTCTTT.

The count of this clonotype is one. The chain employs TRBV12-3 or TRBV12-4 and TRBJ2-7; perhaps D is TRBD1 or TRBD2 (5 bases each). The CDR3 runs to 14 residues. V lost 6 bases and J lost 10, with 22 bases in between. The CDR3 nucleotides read TGTGCCAGCAGCCCTCCGGGACGGCTACGAGCCCAGTACTTC. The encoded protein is CASSPPGRLRAQYF.

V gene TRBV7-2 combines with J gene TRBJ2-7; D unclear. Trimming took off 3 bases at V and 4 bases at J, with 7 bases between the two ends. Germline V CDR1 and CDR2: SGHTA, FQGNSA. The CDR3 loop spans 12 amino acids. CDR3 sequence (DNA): TGTGCCAGCAGCTTTTCGGAGTACGAGCAGTACTTC. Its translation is CASSFSEYEQYF.

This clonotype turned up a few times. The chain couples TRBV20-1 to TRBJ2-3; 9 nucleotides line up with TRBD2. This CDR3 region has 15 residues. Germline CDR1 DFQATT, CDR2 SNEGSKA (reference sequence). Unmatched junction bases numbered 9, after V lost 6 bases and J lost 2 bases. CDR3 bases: TGCAGTGCCTTGGGGCCTAGCGGGACCACAGATACGCAGTATTTT. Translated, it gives CSALGPSGTTDTQYF.

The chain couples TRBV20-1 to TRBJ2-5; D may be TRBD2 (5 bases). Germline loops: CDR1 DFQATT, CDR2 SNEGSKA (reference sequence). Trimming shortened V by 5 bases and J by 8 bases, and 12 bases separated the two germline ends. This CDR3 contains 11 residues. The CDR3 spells CSAQSGRTQYF. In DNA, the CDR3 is TGCAGTGCTCAGAGCGGACGAACCCAGTACTTC.

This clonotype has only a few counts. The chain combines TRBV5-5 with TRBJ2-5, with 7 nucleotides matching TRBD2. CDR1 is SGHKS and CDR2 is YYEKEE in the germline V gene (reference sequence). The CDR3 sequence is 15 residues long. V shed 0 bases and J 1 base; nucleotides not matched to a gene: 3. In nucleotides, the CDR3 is TGTGCCAGCAGCTTGGCTCTAGCGGCCCAAGAGACCCAGTACTTC. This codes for CASSLALAAQETQYF.

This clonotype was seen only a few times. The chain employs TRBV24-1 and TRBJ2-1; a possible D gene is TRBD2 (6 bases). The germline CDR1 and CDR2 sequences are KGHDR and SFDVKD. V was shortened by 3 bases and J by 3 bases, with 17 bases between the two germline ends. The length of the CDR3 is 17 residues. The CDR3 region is CATSDNSGRTFYNEQFF. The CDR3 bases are TGTGCCACCAGTGATAACTCAGGGAGGACTTTCTACAATGAGCAGTTCTTC.

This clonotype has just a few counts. The CDR3 sequence is CASSLASGQGKHNEQFF. The CDR3 DNA is TGTGCCAGCAGTTTAGCGAGCGGACAGGGGAAACACAATGAGCAGTTCTTC. The genes are TRBV12-3 or TRBV12-4 and TRBJ2-1; TRBD1 aligns across 9 bases. The CDR3 length is 17 residues. Trimming at V came to 0 bases and at J to 5 bases, leaving 8 bases not matched to a gene.

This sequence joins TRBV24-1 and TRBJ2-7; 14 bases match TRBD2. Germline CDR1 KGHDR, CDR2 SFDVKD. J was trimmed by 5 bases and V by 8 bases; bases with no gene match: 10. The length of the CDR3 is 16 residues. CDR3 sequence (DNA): TGTGCCACCACCGGGACTAGCGGGGGCGGCACACACGAGCAGTACTTC. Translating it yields CATTGTSGGGTHEQYF.

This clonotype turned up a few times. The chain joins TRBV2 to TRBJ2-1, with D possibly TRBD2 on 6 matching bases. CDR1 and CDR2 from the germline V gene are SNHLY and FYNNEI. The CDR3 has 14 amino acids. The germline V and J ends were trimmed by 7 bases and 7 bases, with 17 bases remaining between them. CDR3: CASNSFDGGNEQFF. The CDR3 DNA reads TGTGCCAGCAATTCATTCGACGGGGGAAATGAGCAGTTCTTC.

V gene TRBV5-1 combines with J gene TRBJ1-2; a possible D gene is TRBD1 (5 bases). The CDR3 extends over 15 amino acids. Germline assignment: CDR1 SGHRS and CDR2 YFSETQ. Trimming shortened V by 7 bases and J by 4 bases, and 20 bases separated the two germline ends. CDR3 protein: CASSSGGEISYGYTF. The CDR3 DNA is TGCGCCAGCTCATCCGGGGGGGAAATCAGCTATGGCTACACCTTC.

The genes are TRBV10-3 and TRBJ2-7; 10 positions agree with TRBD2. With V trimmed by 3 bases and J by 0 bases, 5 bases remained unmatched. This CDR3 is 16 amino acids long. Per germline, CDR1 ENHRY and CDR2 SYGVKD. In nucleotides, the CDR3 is TGTGCCATCAGTGATGGTGCTAGCGGGAGCTCCTACGAGCAGTACTTC. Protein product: CAISDGASGSSYEQYF.

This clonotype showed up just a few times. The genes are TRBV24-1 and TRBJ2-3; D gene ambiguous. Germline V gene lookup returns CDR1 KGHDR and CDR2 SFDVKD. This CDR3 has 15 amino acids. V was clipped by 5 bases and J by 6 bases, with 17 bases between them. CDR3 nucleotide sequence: TGTGCCACCAGTGGAGGTCTTAAGAATCTGGATACGCAGTATTTT. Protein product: CATSGGLKNLDTQYF.

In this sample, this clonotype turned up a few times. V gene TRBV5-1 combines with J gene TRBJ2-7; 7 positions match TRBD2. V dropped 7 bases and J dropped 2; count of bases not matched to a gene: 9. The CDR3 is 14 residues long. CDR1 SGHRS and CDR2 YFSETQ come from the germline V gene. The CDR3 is CASSSGGGAYEQYF. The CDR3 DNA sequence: TGCGCCAGCTCCTCTGGGGGGGGAGCCTACGAGCAGTACTTC.

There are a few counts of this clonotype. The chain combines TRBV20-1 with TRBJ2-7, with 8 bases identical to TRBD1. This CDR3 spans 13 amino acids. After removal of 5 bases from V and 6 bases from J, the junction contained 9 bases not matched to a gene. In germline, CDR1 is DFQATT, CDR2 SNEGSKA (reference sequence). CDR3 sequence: CSAPKGTGREQYF. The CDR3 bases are TGCAGTGCTCCTAAAGGGACAGGTCGCGAGCAGTACTTC.

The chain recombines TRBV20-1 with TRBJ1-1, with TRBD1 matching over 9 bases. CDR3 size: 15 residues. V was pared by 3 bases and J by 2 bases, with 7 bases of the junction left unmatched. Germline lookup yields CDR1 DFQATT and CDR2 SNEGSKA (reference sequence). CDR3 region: CSARGTGMGNTEAFF. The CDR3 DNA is TGCAGTGCTAGGGGGACAGGGATGGGTAACACTGAAGCTTTCTTT.